This entry features one T cell receptor (beta chain) sequence. The data originate from a study of shared clonotypes between healthy human individuals. Clones were sequenced by immunoSEQ multiplex PCR, and TCRdb holds only the in-frame ones, with some missing. The repertoire consists of approximately 2.5 million clones, with more than 85% occurring once and the leading ten covering approximately 0.37%. CDR3 length: 15 residues. The germline V and J ends were trimmed by 7 bases and 4 bases, with 17 bases remaining between them. Germline values: CDR1 MDHEN, CDR2 SYDVKM. Sequenced input: naive CD4+ T cells from PBMCs. Subset given: CD45RA+ positively selected. This TCR was recovered from a man between 18 and 35 years old in good health. Some clones in this sample may be carry-over from other donors' samples. This chain joins TRBV28 and TRBJ1-3, with D maybe TRBD1 (6 bases). The chain's CDR3 is CASTTWGARGNTIYF. The CDR3 bases are TGTGCCAGCACCACCTGGGGGGCTCGCGGAAACACCATATATTTT.